Listed below are T cell receptor beta chains from one sample, sequenced in a study of blood T cell repertoires in COVID-19. TCRdb's table, derived via immunoSEQ multiplex PCR, lists solely in-frame clones and lacks some. This table holds about 57,000 clones, roughly 85% found once. Sequenced material: peripheral blood. These receptors all stem from a man in his 60s with acute or convalescent COVID-19. Both conserved end residues are part of each CDR3. The D gene is left open where the match is weak. Part of the rows lack a size; the others show once, few, many or a class for expanded clones.

J: TRBJ1-2
length: 14
D: -
V: TRBV7-8
size: -
DNA: TGTGCCAGCAGCCAGGGCGGGGGGGAAATAGAGGACACCTTC
CDR3: CASSQGGGEIEDTF

J: TRBJ2-2
length: 12
D: -
V: TRBV7-6
size: -
DNA: TGTGCCAGCAGTTCCTACACCGGGGAGCTGTTTTTT
CDR3: CASSSYTGELFF

J: TRBJ1-5
length: 16
D: -
V: TRBV28
size: medium-sized
DNA: TGTGCCAGCAGTTTAACTCGGGGGGGATGGGGTCAGCCCCAGCATTTT
CDR3: CASSLTRGGWGQPQHF

J: TRBJ2-7
length: 13
D: -
V: TRBV6-5
size: -
DNA: TGTGCCAGCAGTCTGACAGTCTCCTACGAGCAGTACTTC
CDR3: CASSLTVSYEQYF

J: TRBJ2-7
length: 13
D: -
V: TRBV2
size: -
DNA: TGTGCCAGCATTGTTACAGGTGATTACGAGCAGTACTTC
CDR3: CASIVTGDYEQYF

J: TRBJ2-2
length: 16
D: TRBD2
V: TRBV7-2
size: -
DNA: TGTGCCAGCAGCTTAAACCGACTAGCGGGCACCGGGGAGCTGTTTTTT
CDR3: CASSLNRLAGTGELFF

J: TRBJ2-3
length: 15
D: -
V: TRBV7-9
size: -
DNA: TGTGCCAGCAGCTTATCGTCGACAGTCACAGATACGCAGTATTTT
CDR3: CASSLSSTVTDTQYF

J: TRBJ1-5
length: 13
D: -
V: TRBV30
size: -
DNA: TGTGCCTGGAGCCGGCAGGGCACATGGCCCCAGCATTTT
CDR3: CAWSRQGTWPQHF

J: TRBJ1-3
length: 16
D: TRBD1
V: TRBV7-2
size: once
DNA: TGTGCCAGCAGTCCCCTGTGGACAGGGTCTGGAAACACCATATATTTT
CDR3: CASSPLWTGSGNTIYF

J: TRBJ2-1
length: 14
D: TRBD2
V: TRBV10-2
size: -
DNA: TGCGCCAGCACGGCGGGAGGGCCGATCAGGGAGCAGTTCTTC
CDR3: CASTAGGPIREQFF

J: TRBJ2-1
length: 15
D: TRBD1
V: TRBV6-5
size: once
DNA: TGTGCCAGCTGGGACAGAAAGAGCTCCTACAATGAGCAGTTCTTC
CDR3: CASWDRKSSYNEQFF

J: TRBJ2-3
length: 15
D: -
V: TRBV7-9
size: -
DNA: TGTGCCAGCAGCGAACAGGGTTTCAGCACAGATACGCAGTATTTT
CDR3: CASSEQGFSTDTQYF

J: TRBJ2-7
length: 15
D: TRBD1
V: TRBV6-6
size: many
DNA: TGTGCCAGCAGTTCGGACAGGGAGGAGATCTACGAGCAGTACTTC
CDR3: CASSSDREEIYEQYF

J: TRBJ2-5
length: 16
D: TRBD2
V: TRBV7-2
size: -
DNA: TGTGCCAGCAGCTTAGATCCTAGCGGGGGTCAAGAGACCCAGTACTTC
CDR3: CASSLDPSGGQETQYF

J: TRBJ2-7
length: 17
D: TRBD1
V: TRBV7-8
size: medium-sized
DNA: TGTGCCAGCAGCTTCGGGACAGGGGGCGCGGGAGCCTACGAGCAGTACTTC
CDR3: CASSFGTGGAGAYEQYF

J: TRBJ1-4
length: 14
D: -
V: TRBV27
size: few
DNA: TGTGCCAGCAGTTTCGGGGGGACTAATGAAAAACTGTTTTTT
CDR3: CASSFGGTNEKLFF

J: TRBJ1-5
length: 16
D: TRBD1
V: TRBV4-2
size: -
DNA: TGTGCCAGCAGCCAAGACAGGGGGCGAGGAAATCAGCCCCAGCATTTT
CDR3: CASSQDRGRGNQPQHF

J: TRBJ2-5
length: 18
D: TRBD2
V: TRBV7-2
size: -
DNA: TGTGCCAGCAGCTCCCCACTTGGACTAGCGGGGGTTCAAGAGACCCAGTACTTC
CDR3: CASSSPLGLAGVQETQYF

J: TRBJ1-5
length: 14
D: TRBD1
V: TRBV7-2
size: few
DNA: TGTGCCAGCAGCCCCCGGGGACAGGCCCCCCTCCAGCATTTT
CDR3: CASSPRGQAPLQHF

J: TRBJ2-3
length: 12
D: -
V: TRBV24-1
size: -
DNA: TGTGCCACCGGCCAGGGCACAGATACGCAGTATTTT
CDR3: CATGQGTDTQYF

J: TRBJ2-7
length: 12
D: TRBD2
V: TRBV25-1
size: -
DNA: TGTGCCAGCAGTGAGTTAGCGGGAGCGCAGTACTTC
CDR3: CASSELAGAQYF

J: TRBJ1-1
length: 13
D: -
V: TRBV9
size: -
DNA: TGTGCCAGCAGCCCTACAGGGAGCACTGAAGCTTTCTTT
CDR3: CASSPTGSTEAFF

J: TRBJ2-2
length: 15
D: -
V: TRBV27
size: -
DNA: TGTGCCAGCAGTTTATATTGGCCTGCTACCGGGGAGCTGTTTTTT
CDR3: CASSLYWPATGELFF

J: TRBJ1-5
length: 14
D: -
V: TRBV28
size: -
DNA: TGTGCCAGCAGTTTCCAGCAGAGGGATCAGCCCCAGCATTTT
CDR3: CASSFQQRDQPQHF

J: TRBJ2-7
length: 14
D: -
V: TRBV19
size: -
DNA: TGTGCCAGTAGCCGTCCGGGTGCGTTCAACGAGCAGTACTTC
CDR3: CASSRPGAFNEQYF

J: TRBJ2-6
length: 20
D: TRBD1
V: TRBV18
size: few
DNA: TGTGCCAGCTCACCAACGGTAGGGGGCGGCCCTCTCTCTGGGGCCAACGTCCTGACTTTC
CDR3: CASSPTVGGGPLSGANVLTF

J: TRBJ2-1
length: 15
D: TRBD2
V: TRBV27
size: -
DNA: TGTGCCAGCAGAAAATGGACTAGCGGGAGTAATGAGCAGTTCTTC
CDR3: CASRKWTSGSNEQFF

J: TRBJ1-2
length: 15
D: TRBD1
V: TRBV15
size: -
DNA: TGTGCCACCAGCAGGACAGGGGTAGCTGACTATGGCTACACCTTC
CDR3: CATSRTGVADYGYTF

J: TRBJ2-7
length: 11
D: -
V: TRBV30
size: -
DNA: TGTGCCTGGAGTTTCCTCTACGAGCAGTACTTC
CDR3: CAWSFLYEQYF

J: TRBJ2-1
length: 14
D: TRBD1
V: TRBV28
size: -
DNA: TGTGCCTCCTATGAGACAGGGACGTACAATGAGCAGTTCTTC
CDR3: CASYETGTYNEQFF

J: TRBJ2-7
length: 14
D: TRBD1
V: TRBV6-5
size: -
DNA: TGTGCCAGCAGTTGGGGACAGGGGGCCTACGAGCAGTACTTC
CDR3: CASSWGQGAYEQYF

J: TRBJ2-3
length: 18
D: -
V: TRBV3-1/TRBV3-2
size: -
DNA: TGTGCCAGCAGCCAAGATCGGGTAGCGTATTCTAGCACAGATACGCAGTATTTT
CDR3: CASSQDRVAYSSTDTQYF

J: TRBJ2-7
length: 13
D: -
V: TRBV28
size: -
DNA: TGTGCCAGCAGTTATCCGGGGGTCTACGAGCAGTACTTC
CDR3: CASSYPGVYEQYF

J: TRBJ1-2
length: 15
D: -
V: TRBV6-6
size: once
DNA: TGTGCCAGCAGTTACTCCGCCGAACATAACTATGGCTACACCTTC
CDR3: CASSYSAEHNYGYTF

J: TRBJ1-1
length: 13
D: -
V: TRBV12-3/TRBV12-4
size: -
DNA: TGTGCCAGCAGTTTAGCGGGGGGTTTGTGGGCTTTCTTT
CDR3: CASSLAGGLWAFF

J: TRBJ1-5
length: 13
D: -
V: TRBV5-8
size: few
DNA: TGTGCCAGCAGCTTGGAGGAGGGTCAGCCCCAGCATTTT
CDR3: CASSLEEGQPQHF

J: TRBJ2-7
length: 15
D: TRBD2
V: TRBV19
size: -
DNA: TGTGCCAGTAGTAAGGGGACTACCTATGCCTACGAGCAGTACTTC
CDR3: CASSKGTTYAYEQYF

J: TRBJ2-7
length: 16
D: TRBD1
V: TRBV5-8
size: -
DNA: TGTGCCAGCAGCTTGGTTTTCAGGGGACAGGGAAACGAGCAGTACTTC
CDR3: CASSLVFRGQGNEQYF

J: TRBJ1-3
length: 15
D: -
V: TRBV25-1
size: -
DNA: TGTGCCAGCAGTGAACGCGGGAAACTCTGGGACACCATATATTTT
CDR3: CASSERGKLWDTIYF

J: TRBJ2-6
length: 19
D: -
V: TRBV23-1
size: -
DNA: TGCGCCAGCAGTCAACGCCAGGCGGGCGTGGATGGTGGGGCCAACGTCCTGACTTTC
CDR3: CASSQRQAGVDGGANVLTF

J: TRBJ2-3
length: 14
D: -
V: TRBV28
size: few
DNA: TGTGCCAGCAGTTTATCCATGTTCACAGATACGCAGTATTTT
CDR3: CASSLSMFTDTQYF

J: TRBJ2-1
length: 13
D: -
V: TRBV7-8
size: -
DNA: TGTGCCAGCAGTTGGACTACCTACAATGAGCAGTTCTTC
CDR3: CASSWTTYNEQFF

J: TRBJ2-5
length: 13
D: -
V: TRBV9
size: -
DNA: TGTGCCAGCAGCGTGCTGGAGTGGGAGACCCAGTACTTC
CDR3: CASSVLEWETQYF

J: TRBJ2-5
length: 17
D: TRBD2
V: TRBV27
size: -
DNA: TGTGCCAGCAGTCCTACAGCGGGAGGGCCGGGGCAAGAGACCCAGTACTTC
CDR3: CASSPTAGGPGQETQYF

J: TRBJ1-2
length: 13
D: -
V: TRBV27
size: -
DNA: TGTGCCAGCAGAGGTATAGGGGACTATGGCTACACCTTC
CDR3: CASRGIGDYGYTF